This T cell receptor beta chain was captured by sequencing in a study of blood T cell repertoires in COVID-19. For the study at large: There were acute and convalescent COVID-19 samples, and they came from the United States, Italy and Spain.

This clone came up a few times. Losses at the gene ends were 4 bases for V and 0 bases for J; bases not matched to a gene: 0. CDR1 and CDR2 (germline): LNHDA, SQIVND (reference sequence). This CDR3 is built from 15 residues. Original analysis: Amplifying reference gene primers gave estimates of nucleated cell counts. Profiling relied on immunoSEQ multiplex PCR, and the TCRdb table lists in-frame clones only, not all of them. V, J and clone size are those of that table, while D and trimming were read from the DNA. The sample consists of approximately 190,000 clones, 84% of them appearing once. Clinical history reported by participants formed the basis on which cohorts were assigned. A COVID-19 case had been met by exposed participants during the 2 weeks before study entry.

The specimen sequenced was PBMCs or T cells enriched from blood (not recorded which). This chain uses TRBV19 with TRBJ2-1; TRBD2 agrees at 10 bases. The TCR originated in a woman in her 30s who had been exposed to COVID-19. The CDR3, as DNA: TGTGCCAGTAGTACTAGCGGGGGCTCCTACAATGAGCAGTTCTTC. Amino acids: CASSTSGGSYNEQFF.